This T cell receptor beta chain was captured by sequencing in a study of metastatic and nonmetastatic thyroid tumors. Study in general: It was across blood and tumor or nodule tissue from malignant and benign thyroid patients that repertoires were compared. Study-level results: Reportedly, malignant thyroid tumors had significantly higher TCR beta diversity than benign nodules, in blood and tumor.

V dropped 2 bases and J dropped 5 bases, with 6 bases sitting between them. The CDR3 extends over 12 amino acids. In the source study's methods: Researchers built a distant-metastasis classifier for papillary thyroid cancer that drew on CDR3 differences across clinicopathological groups. With MiXCR, TCRdb called clones anew from the PCR reads. These V and J calls rely on TCRdb rather than the paper's analysis. Of some 18,000 clones listed, about 33% are singletons. About this clone: Its target is not known.

Thyroid surgery was performed in patients who had received no treatment beforehand. This TCR was recovered from a male donor with papillary thyroid cancer or a benign thyroid nodule (not recorded which). Some clones in this sample may be carry-over from other donors' samples. This chain links TRBV12-3 or TRBV12-4 with TRBJ2-5, with D unresolved. The specimen sequenced was tumor tissue. The CDR3 nucleotides are TGTGCCAGCAGTTTACACGGTGAGACCCAGTACTTC. Its protein product is CASSLHGETQYF.